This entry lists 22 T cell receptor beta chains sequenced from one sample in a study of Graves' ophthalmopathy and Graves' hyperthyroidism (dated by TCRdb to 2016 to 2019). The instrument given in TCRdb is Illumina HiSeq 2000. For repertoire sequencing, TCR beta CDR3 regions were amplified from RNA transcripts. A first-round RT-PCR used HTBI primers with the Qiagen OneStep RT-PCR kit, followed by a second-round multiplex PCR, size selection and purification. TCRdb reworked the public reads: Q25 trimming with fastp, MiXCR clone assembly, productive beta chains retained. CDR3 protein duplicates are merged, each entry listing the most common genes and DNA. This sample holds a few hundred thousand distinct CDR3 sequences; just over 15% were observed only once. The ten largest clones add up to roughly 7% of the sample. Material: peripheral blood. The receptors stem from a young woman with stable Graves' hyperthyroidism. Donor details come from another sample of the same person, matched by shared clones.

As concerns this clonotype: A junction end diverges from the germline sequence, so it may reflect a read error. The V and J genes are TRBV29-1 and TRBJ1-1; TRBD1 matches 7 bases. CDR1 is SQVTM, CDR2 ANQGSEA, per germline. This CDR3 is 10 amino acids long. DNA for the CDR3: TGCAGCGTTGACCCTGGGGACAGACGATTT. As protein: CSVDPGDRRF.

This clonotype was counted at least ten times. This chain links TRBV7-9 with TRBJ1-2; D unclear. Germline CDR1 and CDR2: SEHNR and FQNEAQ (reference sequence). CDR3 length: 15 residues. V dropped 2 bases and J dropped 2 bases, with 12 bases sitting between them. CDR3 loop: CASSLYLEKNYGYTF. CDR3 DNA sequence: TGTGCCAGCAGCTTATATCTGGAGAAGAACTATGGCTACACCTTC.

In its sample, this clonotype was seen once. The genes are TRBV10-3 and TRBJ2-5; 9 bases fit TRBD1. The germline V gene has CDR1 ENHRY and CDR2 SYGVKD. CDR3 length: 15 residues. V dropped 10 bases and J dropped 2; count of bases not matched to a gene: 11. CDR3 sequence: CASRDREQGQETQYF. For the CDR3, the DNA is TGTGCCAGCCGGGACAGGGAACAGGGGCAAGAGACCCAGTACTTC.

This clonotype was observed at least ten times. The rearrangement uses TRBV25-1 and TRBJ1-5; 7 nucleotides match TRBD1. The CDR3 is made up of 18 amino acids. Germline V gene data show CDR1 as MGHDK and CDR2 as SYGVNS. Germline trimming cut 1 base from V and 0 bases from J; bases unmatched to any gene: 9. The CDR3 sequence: CASSESTGTDFSNQPQHF. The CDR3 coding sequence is TGTGCCAGCAGTGAATCGACGGGGACAGATTTTAGCAATCAGCCCCAGCATTTT.

The CDR3 is CASSPGLAGGHVQETQYF. The CDR3 DNA reads TGTGCCAGCAGCCCGGGACTAGCGGGGGGGCATGTCCAAGAGACCCAGTACTTC. The rearrangement links TRBV7-3 to TRBJ2-5, with 16 bases aligning to TRBD2. The junction had 7 bases not matched to a gene; V was cut back by 5 bases and J by 1 base. There are 18 residues in the CDR3. Per the germline V gene, CDR1 is SGHTA and CDR2 is FQGTGA. Full variable domain (rest looked up from reference TRBV7-3 and TRBJ2-5): GAGVSQTPSNKVTEKGKYVELRCDPISGHTALYWYRQSLGQGPEFLIYFQGTGAADDSGLPNDRFFAVRPEGSVSTLKIQRTERGDSAVYLCASSPGLAGGHVQETQYFGPGTRLLVL.

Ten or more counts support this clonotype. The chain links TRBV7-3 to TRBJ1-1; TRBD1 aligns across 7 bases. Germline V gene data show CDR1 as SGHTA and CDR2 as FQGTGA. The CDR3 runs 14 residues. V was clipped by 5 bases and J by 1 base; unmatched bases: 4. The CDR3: CASSKGQTNTEAFF. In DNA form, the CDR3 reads TGTGCCAGCAGCAAGGGACAGACGAACACTGAAGCTTTCTTT.

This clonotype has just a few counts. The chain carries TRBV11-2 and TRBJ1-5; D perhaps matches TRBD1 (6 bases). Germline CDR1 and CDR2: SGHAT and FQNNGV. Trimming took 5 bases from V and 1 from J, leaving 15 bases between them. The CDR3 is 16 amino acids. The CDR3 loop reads CASSTRTGFSNQPQHF. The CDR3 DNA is TGTGCCAGCAGCACCAGAACAGGGTTCAGCAATCAGCCCCAGCATTTT.

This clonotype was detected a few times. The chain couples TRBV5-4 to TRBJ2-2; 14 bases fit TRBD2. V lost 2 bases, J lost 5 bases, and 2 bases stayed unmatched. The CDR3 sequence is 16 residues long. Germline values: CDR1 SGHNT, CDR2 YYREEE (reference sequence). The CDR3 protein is CASSLRLAGGTGELFF. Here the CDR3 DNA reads TGTGCCAGCAGCTTAAGACTAGCGGGGGGGACCGGGGAGCTGTTTTTT.

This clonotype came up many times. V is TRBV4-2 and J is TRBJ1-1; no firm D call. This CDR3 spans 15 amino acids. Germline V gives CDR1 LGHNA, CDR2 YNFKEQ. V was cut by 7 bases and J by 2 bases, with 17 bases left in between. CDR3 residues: CASTPREGSNTEAFF. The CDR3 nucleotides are TGTGCCAGCACGCCCCGAGAGGGCTCAAACACTGAAGCTTTCTTT.

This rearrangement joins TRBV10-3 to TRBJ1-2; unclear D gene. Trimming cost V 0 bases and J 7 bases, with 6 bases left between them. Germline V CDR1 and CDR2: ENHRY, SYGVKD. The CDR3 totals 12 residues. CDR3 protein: CAISESSGGYTF. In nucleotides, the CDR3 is TGTGCCATCAGTGAGTCGAGTGGTGGCTACACCTTC.

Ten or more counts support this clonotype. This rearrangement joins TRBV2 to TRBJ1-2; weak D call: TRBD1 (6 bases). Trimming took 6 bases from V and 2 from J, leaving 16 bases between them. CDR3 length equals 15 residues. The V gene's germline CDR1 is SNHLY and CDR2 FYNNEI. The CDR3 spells CASRAALQGNYGYTF. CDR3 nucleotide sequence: TGTGCCAGCAGGGCAGCCCTACAGGGCAACTATGGCTACACCTTC.

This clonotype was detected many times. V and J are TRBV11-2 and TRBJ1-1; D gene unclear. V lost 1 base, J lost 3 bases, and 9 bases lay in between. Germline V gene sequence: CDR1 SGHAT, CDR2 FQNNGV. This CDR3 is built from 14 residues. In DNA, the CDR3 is TGTGCCAGCAGCTTAGCAGCGGCGGACACTGAAGCTTTCTTT. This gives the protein CASSLAAADTEAFF.

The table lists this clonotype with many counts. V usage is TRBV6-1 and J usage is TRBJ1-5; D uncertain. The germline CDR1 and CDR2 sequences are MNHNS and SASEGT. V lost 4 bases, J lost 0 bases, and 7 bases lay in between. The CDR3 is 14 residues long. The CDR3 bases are TGTGCCAGCAGTGTTAATCATAGCAATCAGCCCCAGCATTTT. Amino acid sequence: CASSVNHSNQPQHF.

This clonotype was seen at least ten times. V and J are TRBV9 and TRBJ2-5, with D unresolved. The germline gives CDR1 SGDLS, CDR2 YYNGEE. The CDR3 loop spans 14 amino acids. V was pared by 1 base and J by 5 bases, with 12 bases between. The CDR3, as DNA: TGTGCCAGCAGCGTATTAAGCAGGAGTGAGACCCAGTACTTC. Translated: CASSVLSRSETQYF.

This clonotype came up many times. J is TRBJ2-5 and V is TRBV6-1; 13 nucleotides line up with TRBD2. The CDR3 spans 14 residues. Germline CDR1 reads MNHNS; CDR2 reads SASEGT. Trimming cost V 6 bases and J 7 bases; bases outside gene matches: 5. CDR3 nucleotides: TGTGCCAGCAGGACTAGCGGGGGGCAGGGGACCCAGTACTTC. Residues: CASRTSGGQGTQYF.

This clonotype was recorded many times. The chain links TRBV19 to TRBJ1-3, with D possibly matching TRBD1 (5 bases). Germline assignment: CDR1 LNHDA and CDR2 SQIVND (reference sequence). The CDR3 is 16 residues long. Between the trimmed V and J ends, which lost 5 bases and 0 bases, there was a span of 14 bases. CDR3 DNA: TGTGCCAGTAGTGAACCGGTGGGGGTCTCTGGAAACACCATATATTTT. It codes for CASSEPVGVSGNTIYF.

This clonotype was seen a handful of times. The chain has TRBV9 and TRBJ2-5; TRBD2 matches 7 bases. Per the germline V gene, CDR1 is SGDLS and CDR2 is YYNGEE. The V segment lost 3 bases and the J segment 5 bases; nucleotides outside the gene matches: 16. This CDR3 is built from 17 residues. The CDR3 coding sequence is TGTGCCAGCAGCGAGGGATTTCAAGAGGGCGGGGGTGAGACCCAGTACTTC. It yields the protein CASSEGFQEGGGETQYF.

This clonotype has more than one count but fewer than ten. The CDR3, as DNA: TGTGCCAGCAGCTTAGCTTGGTCAGGTTTTTTGGGAGAGACCCAGTACTTC. It encodes CASSLAWSGFLGETQYF. The chain employs TRBV7-2 and TRBJ2-5; D is ambiguous. This CDR3 contains 17 residues. V lost 0 bases and J lost 4, with 18 bases in between. Germline V gene data show CDR1 as SGHTA and CDR2 as FQGNSA.

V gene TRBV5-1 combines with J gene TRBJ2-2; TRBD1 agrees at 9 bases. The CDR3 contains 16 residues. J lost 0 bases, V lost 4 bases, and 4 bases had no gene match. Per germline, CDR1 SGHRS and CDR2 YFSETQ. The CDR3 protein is CASSHRGPSNTGELFF. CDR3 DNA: TGCGCCAGCAGCCACAGGGGGCCGTCGAACACCGGGGAGCTGTTTTTT.

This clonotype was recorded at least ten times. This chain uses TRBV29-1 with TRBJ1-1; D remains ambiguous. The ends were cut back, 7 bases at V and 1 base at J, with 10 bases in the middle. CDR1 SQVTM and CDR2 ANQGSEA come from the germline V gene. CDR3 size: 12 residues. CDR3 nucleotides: TGCAGCGGTAGGGCAGGGAACACTGAAGCTTTCTTT. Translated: CSGRAGNTEAFF.

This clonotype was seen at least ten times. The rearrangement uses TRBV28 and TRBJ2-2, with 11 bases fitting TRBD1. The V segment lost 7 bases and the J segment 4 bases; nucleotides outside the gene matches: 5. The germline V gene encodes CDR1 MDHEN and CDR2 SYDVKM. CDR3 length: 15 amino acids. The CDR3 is CASKPGTGGTGELFF. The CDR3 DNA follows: TGTGCCAGCAAACCCGGGACAGGGGGCACCGGGGAGCTGTTTTTT.

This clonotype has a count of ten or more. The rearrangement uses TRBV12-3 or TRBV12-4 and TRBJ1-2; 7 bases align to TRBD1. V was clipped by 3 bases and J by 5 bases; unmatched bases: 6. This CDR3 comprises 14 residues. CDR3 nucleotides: TGTGCCAGCAGTTTCTCAGGGACAGAGTATGGCTACACCTTC. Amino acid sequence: CASSFSGTEYGYTF.